The entry that follows covers one T cell receptor beta chain sequence. As yet, its antigen is unknown. This record comes from a study of cytomegalovirus exposure and HLA in healthy donors. Findings of the study overall: The investigators catalogued 180 or so TCR beta chains as cytomegalovirus-associated. It was likely that a cluster of highly shared sequence variants was a sequencing artifact.

The study ran its PCR with 60 Vbeta and 13 Jbeta primers. The protocol was immunoSEQ multiplex PCR, while the TCRdb copy is restricted to in-frame clones and leaves out a portion. Of approximately 140,000 clones in the sample, about 80% were seen once. Germline V gene data show CDR1 as LNHDA and CDR2 as SQIVND (reference sequence). The CDR3 length is 15 residues. V lost 6 bases and J lost 2; bases outside the gene matches: 9. The gene calls are TRBV19 and TRBJ1-2; 7 bases agree with TRBD1. The source of this sequence is a man aged 40-49 years in good health and CMV-seronegative. Sequencing used PBMCs. CDR3 nucleotides: TGTGCCAGTAGCGCCTCGGGACAGCCGAACTATGGCTACACCTTC. Amino acids: CASSASGQPNYGYTF.